This T cell receptor beta chain was captured in a study of cytomegalovirus exposure and HLA in healthy donors. About this clone itself: Its target is unknown.

It was with 60 Vbeta and 13 Jbeta primers that the PCR ran. Data came from immunoSEQ multiplex PCR; TCRdb stores just in-frame clones and leaves some out. The table lists approximately 210,000 clones, around 73% of them singletons. Losses at the gene ends were 8 bases for V and 2 bases for J; bases not matched to a gene: 7. The CDR3 covers 15 residues. From germline, CDR1 is SNHLY and CDR2 FYNNEI. Findings and limits, study-wide: More clonal expansion characterized HLA-associated TCR beta chains than equally common others in a later analysis. Reports indicate that TCR beta sequences accurately predicted the HLA-A and HLA-B alleles of most subjects. A list of approximately 160 TCR beta chains associated with cytomegalovirus was given.

This sequence originates from a woman in her 30s in good health and CMV-seropositive. Sequencing was performed on PBMCs. V and J are TRBV2 and TRBJ2-2, with TRBD1 matching over 8 bases. For the CDR3, the DNA is TGTGCCAGCCAACCCGGGACAGGAAACACCGGGGAGCTGTTTTTT. Translating gives CASQPGTGNTGELFF.